The source of this T cell receptor beta chain is a study of CD8+ T cells in alopecia areata. cDNA serving as the sequencing template came from extracted, reverse transcribed RNA. Method: immunoSEQ multiplex PCR; TCRdb's copy keeps in-frame clones and lacks some. The profile shows some 31,000 clones, roughly 80% of them singletons. Whole-study results and caveats: Scalp samples also yield sequences of resident alphabeta T cells from normal skin.

The investigators collected lesional scalp punch biopsies and peripheral blood from alopecia areata patients. CDR3 size: 12 residues. Germline CDR1 KGHSH, CDR2 LQKENI. The germline V and J ends were trimmed by 0 bases and 5 bases, with 2 bases remaining between them. Regarding this clone: The antigen remains unidentified.

The sequenced material came from NKG2D-low CD8+ T cells sorted from blood. This clonotype was obtained from a human donor with alopecia areata. The chain carries TRBV18 and TRBJ2-1, with D hard to call. The CDR3 DNA reads TGTGCCAGCTCACCACCGGACAATGAGCAGTTCTTC. Protein sequence: CASSPPDNEQFF. The variable domain in full, completed from reference TRBV18 and TRBJ2-1, reads NAGVMQNPRHLVRRRGQEARLRCSPMKGHSHVYWYRQLPEEGLKFMVYLQKENIIDESGMPKERFSAEFPKEGPSILRIQQVVRGDSAAYFCASSPPDNEQFFGPGTRLTVL.